This T cell receptor (beta chain) was sequenced in a study of blood T cell repertoires in COVID-19. About the study: Samples of COVID-19 (acute and convalescent) were obtained from the United States, Italy and Spain.

Methods used by the authors: Using reference gene primer amplification, nucleated cell counts were estimated. Profiled with immunoSEQ multiplex PCR; TCRdb holds only in-frame clones, not every one. The V and J calls and clone size come from that table; D and trimming were worked out from the DNA. The sample holds 210,000 or so clones, more than 70% seen once. The CDR3 has 16 residues. The V and J ends lost 5 bases and 1 base, in that order; junction bases with no gene match: 7. The germline V gene encodes CDR1 SGHTA and CDR2 FQGNSA. The chain recombines TRBV7-2 with TRBJ2-3, with 9 bases lining up with TRBD1. The sequence was collected from a man aged 50-60 years with active or convalescent COVID-19. Sequencing input: peripheral blood. As DNA, the CDR3 is TGTGCCAGCAGCCTTACAGGGGGCGTGGGCACAGATACGCAGTATTTT. Protein product: CASSLTGGVGTDTQYF.